Given below is one T cell receptor (beta chain) in context. Sequenced by immunoSEQ multiplex PCR; TCRdb stores in-frame clones only, minus some. The sample consists of roughly 280,000 clones, about 90% of them appearing once. The data stem from a study of blood T cell repertoires in COVID-19. Trimming left V 5 bases short and J 2 bases short, with 12 bases between. The germline CDR1 and CDR2 sequences are MDHEN and SYDVKM. This CDR3 is 15 amino acids long. In terms of age and location, participants ranged from roughly 18 to 90 years and lived in roughly 22 US areas. The sample was PBMCs or T cells enriched from blood (not recorded which). The TCR sequence derives from a woman in her twenties or thirties with acute COVID-19. This chain joins TRBV28 and TRBJ1-4, with D perhaps TRBD1 (6 bases). The CDR3 here is CASSTGQPTNEKLFF. In DNA form, the CDR3 reads TGTGCCAGCAGTACCGGACAGCCGACTAATGAAAAACTGTTTTTT.